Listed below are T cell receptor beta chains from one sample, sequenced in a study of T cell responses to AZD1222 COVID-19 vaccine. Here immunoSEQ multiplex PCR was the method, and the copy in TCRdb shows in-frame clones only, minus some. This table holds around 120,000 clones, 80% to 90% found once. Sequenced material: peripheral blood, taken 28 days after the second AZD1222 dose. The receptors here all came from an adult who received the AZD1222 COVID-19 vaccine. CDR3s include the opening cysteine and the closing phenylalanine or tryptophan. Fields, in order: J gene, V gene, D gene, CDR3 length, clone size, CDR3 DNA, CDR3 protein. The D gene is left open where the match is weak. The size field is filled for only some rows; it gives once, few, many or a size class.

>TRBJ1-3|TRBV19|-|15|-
TGTGCCAGTAGTAGCTTTGGGGTCTCTGGAAACACCATATATTTT
CASSSFGVSGNTIYF
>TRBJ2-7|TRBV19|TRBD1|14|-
TGTGCCAGTAGTGGGGGACAGATGATCTACGAGCAGTACTTC
CASSGGQMIYEQYF
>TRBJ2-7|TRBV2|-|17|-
TGTGCCAGCACTCTTGGTCCGGGGCCCTTGTACTCCTACGAGCAGTACTTC
CASTLGPGPLYSYEQYF
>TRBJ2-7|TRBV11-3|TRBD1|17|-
TGTGCCAGCAGCAGAAGACAGGGGGCTATAGAATCCTACGAGCAGTACTTC
CASSRRQGAIESYEQYF
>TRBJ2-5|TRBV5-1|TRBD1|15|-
TGCGCCAGCAGCGATACCGGGACAGGGGAAGAGACCCAGTACTTC
CASSDTGTGEETQYF
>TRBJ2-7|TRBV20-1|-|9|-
TGCAGTGCTCCTATAGAGCAGTACTTC
CSAPIEQYF
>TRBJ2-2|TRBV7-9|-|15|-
TGTGCCAGCAGCCCGAGGGGACTTAACACCGGGGAGCTGTTTTTT
CASSPRGLNTGELFF
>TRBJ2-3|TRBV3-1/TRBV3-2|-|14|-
TGTGCCAGCAGGGTTACCGCTAGCACAGATACGCAGTATTTT
CASRVTASTDTQYF
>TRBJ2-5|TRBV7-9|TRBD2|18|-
TGTGCCAGCAGCTCCCCGACTAGCGAAAGACCGTTATGGGAGACCCAGTACTTC
CASSSPTSERPLWETQYF
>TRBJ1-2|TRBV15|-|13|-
TGTGCCACCAGCAGAGAGGGGGTTAGTGGCTACACCTTC
CATSREGVSGYTF
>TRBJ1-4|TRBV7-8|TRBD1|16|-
TGTGCCAGCACTGGACAGGGGGTAGCAACTAATGAAAAACTGTTTTTT
CASTGQGVATNEKLFF
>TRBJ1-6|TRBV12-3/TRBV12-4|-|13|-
TGTGCCAGCAAGTCCACTCCTAATTCACCCCTCCACTTT
CASKSTPNSPLHF
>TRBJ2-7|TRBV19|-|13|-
TGTGCCAGTAGTATGAATTGGGGCTACGAGCAGTACTTC
CASSMNWGYEQYF
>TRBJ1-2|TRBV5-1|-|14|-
TGCGCCAGCAGCTTGGCCCAGGGAGGATATGGCTACACCTTC
CASSLAQGGYGYTF
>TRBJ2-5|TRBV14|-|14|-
TGTGCCAGCAGCCACTTTAGGGAACTGGAGACCCAGTACTTC
CASSHFRELETQYF
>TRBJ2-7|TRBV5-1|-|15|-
TGCGCCAGCAGCCTTGGAGGGGGGCGGCCCTACGAGCAGTACTTC
CASSLGGGRPYEQYF
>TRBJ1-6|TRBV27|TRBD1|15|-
TGTGCCAGCAGGGGGACAGGGAGGTCCGGTTCACCCCTCCACTTT
CASRGTGRSGSPLHF
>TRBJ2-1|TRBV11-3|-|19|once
TGTGCCAGCAGCTTGCTCCCCCGGACCCGCAGACAGGCCTACAATGAGCAGTTCTTC
CASSLLPRTRRQAYNEQFF
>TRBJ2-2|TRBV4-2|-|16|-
TGTGCCAGCAGCCAAGGGCGCAGGGCAAACACCGGGGAGCTGTTTTTT
CASSQGRRANTGELFF
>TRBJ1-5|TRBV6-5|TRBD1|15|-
TGTGCCAGCATCCCCGGGACAGGGGTCAATCAGCCCCAGCATTTT
CASIPGTGVNQPQHF
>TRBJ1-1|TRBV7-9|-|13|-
TGTGCCAGCAGCTCTACGGGGAACACTGAAGCTTTCTTT
CASSSTGNTEAFF
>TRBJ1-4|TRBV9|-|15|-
TGTGCCAGCAGCGGAGGGACTGCAACTAATGAAAAACTGTTTTTT
CASSGGTATNEKLFF
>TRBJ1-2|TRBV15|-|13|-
TGTGCCACCAGCAGCGGGGCTAACTATGGCTACACCTTC
CATSSGANYGYTF
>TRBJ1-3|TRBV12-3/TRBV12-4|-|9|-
TGTGCCAGCAGTCCACCCACATATTTT
CASSPPTYF
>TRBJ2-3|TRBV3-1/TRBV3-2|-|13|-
TGTGCCAGCGATACTAGGGGCACAGATACGCAGTATTTT
CASDTRGTDTQYF
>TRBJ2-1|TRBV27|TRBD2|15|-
TGTGCCAGCAGCTGGGACCTAGCGGCCTACAATGAGCAGTTCTTC
CASSWDLAAYNEQFF
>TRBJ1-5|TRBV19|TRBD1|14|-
TGTGCCAGTAGCCTGGGACAGCACAATCAGCCCCAGCATTTT
CASSLGQHNQPQHF
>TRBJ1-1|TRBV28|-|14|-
TGTGCCAGCAGTCCTCGACAAGGGGGAACTGAAGCTTTCTTT
CASSPRQGGTEAFF
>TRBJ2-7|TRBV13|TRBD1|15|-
TGTGCCAGCAGCTTAGGCGGGACAGGGAACTACGAGCAGTACTTC
CASSLGGTGNYEQYF
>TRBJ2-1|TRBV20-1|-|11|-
TGCAGTGCTAGATTAAGCAGTGAGCAGTTCTTC
CSARLSSEQFF
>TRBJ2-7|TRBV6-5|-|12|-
TGTGCCAGCAGTTACGACAGCTACGAGCAGTACTTC
CASSYDSYEQYF
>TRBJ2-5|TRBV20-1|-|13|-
TGCAGTGCTAGTTGGGCCCGACAAGAGACCCAGTACTTC
CSASWARQETQYF
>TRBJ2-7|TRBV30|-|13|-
TGTGCCTGGACTGTAGGACCGCTCTACGAGCAGTACTTC
CAWTVGPLYEQYF
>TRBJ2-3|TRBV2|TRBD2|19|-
TGTGCCAGCATCCGGGTCGGACTAGCGGGAGGCGGAGGCACAGATACGCAGTATTTT
CASIRVGLAGGGGTDTQYF
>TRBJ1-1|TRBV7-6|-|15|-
TGTGCCAGCAGCTTATGGCCCAGAGAGAACACTGAAGCTTTCTTT
CASSLWPRENTEAFF
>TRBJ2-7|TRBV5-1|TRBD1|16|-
TGCGCCAGCAGCTTGAAAGGACAGGGCCACTCCTACGAGCAGTACTTC
CASSLKGQGHSYEQYF
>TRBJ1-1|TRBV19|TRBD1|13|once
TGTGCCAGTAGTCCCCAGGGGGAGGCTGAAGCTTTCTTT
CASSPQGEAEAFF
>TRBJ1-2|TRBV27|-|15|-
TGTGCCAGCAGTCCGGGGACAACGGGCACAGATGGCTACACCTTC
CASSPGTTGTDGYTF
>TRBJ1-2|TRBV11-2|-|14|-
TGTGCCAGCAGCTACCTGACAGCTAACTATGGCTACACCTTC
CASSYLTANYGYTF
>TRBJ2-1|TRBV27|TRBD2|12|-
TGTGCCAGCAGTTCCTTGGGGCGGGAGCGGTTCTTC
CASSSLGRERFF
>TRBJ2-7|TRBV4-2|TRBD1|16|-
TGTGCCAGCAGCCAAGAGGGGACAGGGGCCGCCTACGAGCAGTACTTC
CASSQEGTGAAYEQYF
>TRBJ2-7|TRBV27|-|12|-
TGTGCCAGCAGTGCGCTGGGTGGACTGACATACTTC
CASSALGGLTYF
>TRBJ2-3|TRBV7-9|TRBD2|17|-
TGTGCCAGCAGCTTCCCCGCAGGCGGGAGACCATCAGATACGCAGTATTTT
CASSFPAGGRPSDTQYF
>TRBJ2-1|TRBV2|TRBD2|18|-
TGTGCCAGCAGTGGTCAGCTGAGTTATACTAGCGGTTACAATGAGCAGTTCTTC
CASSGQLSYTSGYNEQFF
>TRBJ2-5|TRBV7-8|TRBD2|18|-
TGTGCCAGCAGCTTAGGGAGGGTATATAGCGGGGGGGCGGAGACCCAGTACTTC
CASSLGRVYSGGAETQYF
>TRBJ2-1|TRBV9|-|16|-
TGTGCCAGCAGCGTAGCGGGTTGGACAGCCTACAATGAGCAGTTCTTC
CASSVAGWTAYNEQFF